This T cell receptor beta chain was recorded in a study of shared clonotypes between healthy human individuals. The study, taken as a whole, reports: Shared clonotypes across all four donors exceeded non-shared ones in generation probability. Sharing across several donors was seen in approximately 5.2% of naive CD4 clonotypes.

Naive CD8 cells lacked CD45RO, underwent positive selection for CCR7 and left out terminally differentiated effector memory CD45RA+ cells. In regard to this clone: Its antigen is unidentified.

Profiled with immunoSEQ multiplex PCR; TCRdb holds only in-frame clones, not every one. The data hold around 2.1 million clones, with 93% observed a single time. The source is a man aged 18 to 35 in good health. Some clones in this sample may be carry-over from other donors' samples. Material: naive CD8+ T cells from PBMCs.

CDR3 amino acids: CASSEWDRAHEQYF. For the CDR3, the DNA is TGTGCCAGCAGTGAATGGGACAGGGCCCACGAGCAGTACTTC. This chain connects TRBV6-1 to TRBJ2-7; 9 bases are a match to TRBD1. The V and J ends lost 2 bases and 5 bases, in that order; junction bases with no gene match: 4. There are 14 residues in the CDR3. Germline CDR1 and CDR2: MNHNS and SASEGT.